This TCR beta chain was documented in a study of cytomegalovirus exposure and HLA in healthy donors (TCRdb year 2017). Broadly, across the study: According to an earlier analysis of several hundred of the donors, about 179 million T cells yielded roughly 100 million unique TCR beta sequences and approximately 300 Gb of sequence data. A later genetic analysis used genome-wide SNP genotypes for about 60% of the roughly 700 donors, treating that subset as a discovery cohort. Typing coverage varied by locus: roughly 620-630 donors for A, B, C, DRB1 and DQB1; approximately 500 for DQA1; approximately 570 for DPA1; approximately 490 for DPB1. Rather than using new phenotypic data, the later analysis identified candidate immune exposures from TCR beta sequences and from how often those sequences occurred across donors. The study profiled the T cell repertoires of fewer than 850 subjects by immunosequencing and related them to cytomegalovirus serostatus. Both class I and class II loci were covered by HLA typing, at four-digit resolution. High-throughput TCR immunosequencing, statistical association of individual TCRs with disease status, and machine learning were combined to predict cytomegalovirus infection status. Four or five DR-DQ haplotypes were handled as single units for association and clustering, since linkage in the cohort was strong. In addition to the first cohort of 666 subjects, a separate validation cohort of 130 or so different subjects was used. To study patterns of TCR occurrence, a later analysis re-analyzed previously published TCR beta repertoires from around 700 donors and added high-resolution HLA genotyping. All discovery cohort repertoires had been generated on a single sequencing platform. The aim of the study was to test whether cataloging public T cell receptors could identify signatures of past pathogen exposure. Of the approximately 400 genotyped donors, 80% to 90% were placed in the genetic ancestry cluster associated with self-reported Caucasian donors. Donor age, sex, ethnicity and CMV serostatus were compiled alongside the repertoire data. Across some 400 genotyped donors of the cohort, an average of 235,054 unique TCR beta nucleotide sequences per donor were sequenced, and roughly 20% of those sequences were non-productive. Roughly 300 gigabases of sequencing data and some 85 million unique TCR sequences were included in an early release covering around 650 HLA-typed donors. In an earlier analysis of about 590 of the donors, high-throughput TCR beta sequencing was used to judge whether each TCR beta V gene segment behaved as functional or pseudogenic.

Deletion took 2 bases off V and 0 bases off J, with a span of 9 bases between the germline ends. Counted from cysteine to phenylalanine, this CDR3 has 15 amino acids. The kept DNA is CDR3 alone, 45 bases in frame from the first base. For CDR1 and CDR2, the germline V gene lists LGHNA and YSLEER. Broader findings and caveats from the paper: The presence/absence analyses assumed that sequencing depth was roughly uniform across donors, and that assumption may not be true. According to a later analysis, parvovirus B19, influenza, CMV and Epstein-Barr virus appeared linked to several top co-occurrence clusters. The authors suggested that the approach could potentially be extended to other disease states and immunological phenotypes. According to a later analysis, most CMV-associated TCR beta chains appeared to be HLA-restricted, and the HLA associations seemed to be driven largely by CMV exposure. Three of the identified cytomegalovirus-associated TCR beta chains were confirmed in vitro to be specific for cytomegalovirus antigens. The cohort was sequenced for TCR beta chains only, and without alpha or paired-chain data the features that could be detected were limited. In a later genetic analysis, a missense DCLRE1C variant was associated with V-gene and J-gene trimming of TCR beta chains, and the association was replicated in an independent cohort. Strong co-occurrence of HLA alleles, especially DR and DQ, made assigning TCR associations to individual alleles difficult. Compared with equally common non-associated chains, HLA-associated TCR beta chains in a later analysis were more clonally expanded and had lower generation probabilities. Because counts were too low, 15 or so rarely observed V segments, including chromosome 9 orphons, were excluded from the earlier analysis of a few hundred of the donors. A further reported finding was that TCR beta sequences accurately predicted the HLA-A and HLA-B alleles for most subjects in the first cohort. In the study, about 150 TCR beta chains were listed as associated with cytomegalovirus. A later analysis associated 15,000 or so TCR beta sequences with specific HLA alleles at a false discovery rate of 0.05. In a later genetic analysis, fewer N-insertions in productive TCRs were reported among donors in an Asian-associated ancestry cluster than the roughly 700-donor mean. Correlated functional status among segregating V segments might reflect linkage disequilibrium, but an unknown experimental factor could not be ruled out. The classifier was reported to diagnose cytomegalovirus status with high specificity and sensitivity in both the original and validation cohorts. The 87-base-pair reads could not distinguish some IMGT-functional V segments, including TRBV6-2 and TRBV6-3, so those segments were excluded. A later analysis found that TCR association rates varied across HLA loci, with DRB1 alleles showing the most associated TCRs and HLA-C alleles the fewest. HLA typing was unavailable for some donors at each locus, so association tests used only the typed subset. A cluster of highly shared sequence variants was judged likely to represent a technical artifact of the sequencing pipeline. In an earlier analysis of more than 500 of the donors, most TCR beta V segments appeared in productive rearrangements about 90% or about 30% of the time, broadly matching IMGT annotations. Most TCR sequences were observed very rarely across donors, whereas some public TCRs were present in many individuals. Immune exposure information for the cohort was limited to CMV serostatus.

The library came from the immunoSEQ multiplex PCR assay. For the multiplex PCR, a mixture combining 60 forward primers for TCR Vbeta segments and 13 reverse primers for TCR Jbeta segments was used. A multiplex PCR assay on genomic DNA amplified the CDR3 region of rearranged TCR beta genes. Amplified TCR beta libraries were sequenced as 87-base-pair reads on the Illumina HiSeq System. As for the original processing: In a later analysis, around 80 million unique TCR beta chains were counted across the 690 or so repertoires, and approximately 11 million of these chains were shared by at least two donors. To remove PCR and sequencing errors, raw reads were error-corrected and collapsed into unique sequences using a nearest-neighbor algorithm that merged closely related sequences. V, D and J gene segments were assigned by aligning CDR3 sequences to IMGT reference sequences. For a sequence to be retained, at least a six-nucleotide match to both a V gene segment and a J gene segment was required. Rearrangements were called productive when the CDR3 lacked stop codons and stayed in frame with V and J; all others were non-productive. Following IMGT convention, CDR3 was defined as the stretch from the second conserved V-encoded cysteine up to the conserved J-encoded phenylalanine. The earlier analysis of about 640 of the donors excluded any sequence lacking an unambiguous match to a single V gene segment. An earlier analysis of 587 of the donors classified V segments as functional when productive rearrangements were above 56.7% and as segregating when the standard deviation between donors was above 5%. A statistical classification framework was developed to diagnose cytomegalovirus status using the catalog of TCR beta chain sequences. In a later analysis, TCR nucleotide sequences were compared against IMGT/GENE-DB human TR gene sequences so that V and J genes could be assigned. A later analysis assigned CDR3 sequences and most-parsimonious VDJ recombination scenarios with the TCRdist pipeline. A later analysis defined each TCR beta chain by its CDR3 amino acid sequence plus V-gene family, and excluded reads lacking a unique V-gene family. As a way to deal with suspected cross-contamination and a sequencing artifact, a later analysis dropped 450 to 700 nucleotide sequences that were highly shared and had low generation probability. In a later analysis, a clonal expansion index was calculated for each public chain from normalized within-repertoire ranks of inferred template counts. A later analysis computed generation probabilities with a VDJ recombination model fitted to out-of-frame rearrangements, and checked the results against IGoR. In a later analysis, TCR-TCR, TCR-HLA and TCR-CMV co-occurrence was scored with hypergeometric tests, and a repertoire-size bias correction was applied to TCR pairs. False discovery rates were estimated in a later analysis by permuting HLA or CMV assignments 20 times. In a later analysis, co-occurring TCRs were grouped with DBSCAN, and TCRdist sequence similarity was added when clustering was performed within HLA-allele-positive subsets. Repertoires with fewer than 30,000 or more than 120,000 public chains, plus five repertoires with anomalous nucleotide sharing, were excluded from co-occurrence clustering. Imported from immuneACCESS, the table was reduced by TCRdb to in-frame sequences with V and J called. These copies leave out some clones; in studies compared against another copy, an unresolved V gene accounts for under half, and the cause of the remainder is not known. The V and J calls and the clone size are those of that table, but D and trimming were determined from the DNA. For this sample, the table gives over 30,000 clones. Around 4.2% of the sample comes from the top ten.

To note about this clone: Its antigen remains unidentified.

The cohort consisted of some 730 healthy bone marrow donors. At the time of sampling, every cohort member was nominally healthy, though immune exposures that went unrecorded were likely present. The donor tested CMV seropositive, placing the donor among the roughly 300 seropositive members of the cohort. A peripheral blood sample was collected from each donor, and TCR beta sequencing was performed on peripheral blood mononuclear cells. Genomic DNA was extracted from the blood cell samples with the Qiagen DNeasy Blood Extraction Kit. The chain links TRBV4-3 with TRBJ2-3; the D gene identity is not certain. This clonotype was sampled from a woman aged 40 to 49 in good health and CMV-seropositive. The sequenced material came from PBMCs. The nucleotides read TGCGCCAGCAGCCAAACCCAGGAAAGCACAGATACGCAGTATTTT. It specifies CASSQTQESTDTQYF.